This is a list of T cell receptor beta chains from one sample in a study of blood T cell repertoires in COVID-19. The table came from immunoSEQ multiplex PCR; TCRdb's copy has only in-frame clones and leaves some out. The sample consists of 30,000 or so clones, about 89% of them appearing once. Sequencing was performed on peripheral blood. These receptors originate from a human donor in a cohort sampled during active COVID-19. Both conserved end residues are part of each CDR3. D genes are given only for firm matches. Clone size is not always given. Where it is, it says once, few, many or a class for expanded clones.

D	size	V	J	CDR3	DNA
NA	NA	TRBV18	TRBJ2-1	CASSPLAATTYNEQFF	TGTGCCAGCTCACCACTGGCAGCCACTACCTACAATGAGCAGTTCTTC
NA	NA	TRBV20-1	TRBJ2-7	CSATSGHEQYF	TGCAGTGCGACCTCGGGTCACGAGCAGTACTTC
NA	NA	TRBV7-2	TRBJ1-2	CASRVAGNSYGYTF	TGTGCCAGCCGAGTCGCGGGAAATTCCTATGGCTACACCTTC
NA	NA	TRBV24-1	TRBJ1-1	CATSDLQGTEAFF	TGTGCCACCAGTGATTTGCAGGGTACTGAAGCTTTCTTT
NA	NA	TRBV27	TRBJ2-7	CASSHDLGQAGYEQYF	TGTGCCAGCTCGCACGACCTCGGACAGGCGGGGTACGAGCAGTACTTC
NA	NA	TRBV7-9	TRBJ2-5	CASSLPVVETQYF	TGTGCCAGCAGCTTACCGGTGGTGGAGACCCAGTACTTC
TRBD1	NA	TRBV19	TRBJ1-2	CASRPPGQGNYGYTF	TGTGCCAGTAGACCTCCGGGACAGGGAAACTATGGCTACACCTTC
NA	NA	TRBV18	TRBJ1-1	CASSPRIDPTGTEAFF	TGTGCCAGCTCACCACGTATAGACCCCACGGGCACTGAAGCTTTCTTT
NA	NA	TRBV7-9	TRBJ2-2	CASQTGWNTGELFF	TGTGCCAGCCAGACGGGGTGGAACACCGGGGAGCTGTTTTTT
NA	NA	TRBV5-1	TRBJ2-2	CASSSRTGGELFF	TGCGCCAGCAGCTCGAGGACTGGCGGGGAGCTGTTTTTT
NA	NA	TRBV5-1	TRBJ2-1	CASSLSTSTYEQFF	TGCGCCAGCAGCTTATCCACTAGCACATATGAGCAGTTCTTC
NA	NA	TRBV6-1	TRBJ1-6	CASSEMVADNSPLHF	TGTGCCAGCAGTGAAATGGTAGCGGATAATTCACCCCTCCACTTT
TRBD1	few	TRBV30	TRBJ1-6	CAWISGQGWNSPLHF	TGTGCCTGGATATCGGGACAGGGGTGGAATTCACCCCTCCACTTT
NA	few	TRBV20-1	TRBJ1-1	CSASEFLRGRRNTEAFF	TGCAGTGCTAGTGAATTTTTAAGGGGCAGGAGAAACACTGAAGCTTTCTTT
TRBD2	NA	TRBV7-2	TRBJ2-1	CASSLRTSGYNEQFF	TGTGCCAGCAGCTTAAGGACTAGCGGCTACAATGAGCAGTTCTTC
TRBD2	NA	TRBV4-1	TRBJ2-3	CASSLGTNTDTQYF	TGCGCCAGCAGCCTTGGGACTAACACAGATACGCAGTATTTT
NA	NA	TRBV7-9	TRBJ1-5	CASSLLGADQPQHF	TGTGCCAGCAGCTTATTGGGGGCAGATCAGCCCCAGCATTTT
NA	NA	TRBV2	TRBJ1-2	CASSQTRRDYGYTF	TGTGCCAGCAGCCAAACCCGCAGGGACTATGGCTACACCTTC